The T cell receptor (beta chain) under discussion was sequenced for a study of T cells in localized non-small cell lung cancer. In regard to this clone: The antigen is undetermined.

The CDR3 is 14 amino acids. Germline loops: CDR1 LNHDA, CDR2 SQIVND (reference sequence). V trimming: 7 bases; J trimming: 2 bases; junction bases outside the gene matches: 8. Assay: immunoSEQ multiplex PCR; the TCRdb copy retains only in-frame clones and omits some. This sample has 30,000 to 40,000 clones, with approximately 87% found just once. Study-wide points: Adjacent lung was found to contain a median around 56 of the top 100 tumor clones.

The rearrangement joins TRBV19 to TRBJ2-7; 7 nucleotides match TRBD1. This receptor was obtained from a man aged 35-75 years with stage I lung adenocarcinoma. Sequenced here: peripheral blood, sampled before any cancer treatment. CDR3 sequence (DNA): TGTGCCAGTATCTCCACGACAGGGCCCTACGAGCAGTACTTC. The encoded protein is CASISTTGPYEQYF.